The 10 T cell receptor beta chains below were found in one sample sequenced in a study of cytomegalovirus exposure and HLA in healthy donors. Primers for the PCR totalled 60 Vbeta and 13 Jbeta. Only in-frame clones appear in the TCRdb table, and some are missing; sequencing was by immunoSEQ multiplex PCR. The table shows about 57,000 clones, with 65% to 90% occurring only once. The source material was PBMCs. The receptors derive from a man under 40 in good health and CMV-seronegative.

Here the CDR3 reads CASSLVQGVAGELFF. In DNA form, the CDR3 reads TGCGCCAGCAGCTTGGTACAGGGAGTCGCCGGGGAGCTGTTTTTT. This chain links TRBV5-1 with TRBJ2-2, with D perhaps TRBD1 (6 bases). The CDR3 has 15 amino acids. CDR1 and CDR2 (germline): SGHRS, YFSETQ. The V end lost 0 bases, the J end lost 6 bases, and 12 bases lay between the germline ends.

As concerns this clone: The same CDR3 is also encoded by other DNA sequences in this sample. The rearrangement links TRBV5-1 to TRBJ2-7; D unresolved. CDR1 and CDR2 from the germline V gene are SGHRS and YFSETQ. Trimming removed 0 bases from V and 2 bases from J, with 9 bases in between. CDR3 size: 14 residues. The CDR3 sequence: CASSLVSAAYEQYF. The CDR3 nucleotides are TGCGCCAGCAGCTTGGTGTCGGCGGCCTACGAGCAGTACTTC.

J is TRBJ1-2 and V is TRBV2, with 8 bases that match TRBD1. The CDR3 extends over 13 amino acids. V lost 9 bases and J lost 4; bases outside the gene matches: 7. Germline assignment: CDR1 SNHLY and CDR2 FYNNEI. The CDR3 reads CASSPGTGYGYTF. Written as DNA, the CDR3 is TGTGCCAGTAGTCCCGGGACAGGCTATGGCTACACCTTC.

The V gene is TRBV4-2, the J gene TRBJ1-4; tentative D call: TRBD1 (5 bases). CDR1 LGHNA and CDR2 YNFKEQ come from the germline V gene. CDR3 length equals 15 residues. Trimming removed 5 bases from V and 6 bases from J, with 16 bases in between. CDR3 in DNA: TGTGCCAGCAGCGCCCAACAGGTTCTCTATGAAAAACTGTTTTTT. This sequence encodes CASSAQQVLYEKLFF.

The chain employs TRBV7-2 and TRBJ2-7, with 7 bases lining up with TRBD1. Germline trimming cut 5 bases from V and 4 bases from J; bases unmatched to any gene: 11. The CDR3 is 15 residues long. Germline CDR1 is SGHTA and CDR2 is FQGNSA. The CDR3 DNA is TGTGCCAGCAGCACAGCCGGGACAGAAATTTACGAGCAGTACTTC. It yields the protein CASSTAGTEIYEQYF.

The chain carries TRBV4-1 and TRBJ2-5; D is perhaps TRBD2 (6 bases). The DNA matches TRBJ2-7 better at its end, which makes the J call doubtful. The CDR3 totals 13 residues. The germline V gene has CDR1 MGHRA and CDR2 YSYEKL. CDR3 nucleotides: TGCGCCAGCAGCCCCGGGAGCCCCTACGAGCAGTACTTC. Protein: CASSPGSPYEQYF.

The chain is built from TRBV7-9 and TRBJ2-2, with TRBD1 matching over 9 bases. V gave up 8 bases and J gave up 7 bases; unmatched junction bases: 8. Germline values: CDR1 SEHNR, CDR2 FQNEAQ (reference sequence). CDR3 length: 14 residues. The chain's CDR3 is CASPGQGYGGELFF. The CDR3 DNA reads TGTGCCAGCCCGGGACAGGGTTACGGCGGGGAGCTGTTTTTT.

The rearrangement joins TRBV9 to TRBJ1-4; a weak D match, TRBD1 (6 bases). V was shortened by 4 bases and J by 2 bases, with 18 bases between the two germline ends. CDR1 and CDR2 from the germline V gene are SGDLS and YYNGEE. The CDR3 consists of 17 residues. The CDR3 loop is CASSRGFSGGTNEKLFF. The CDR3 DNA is TGTGCCAGCAGCCGGGGCTTCTCGGGGGGCACTAATGAAAAACTGTTTTTT.

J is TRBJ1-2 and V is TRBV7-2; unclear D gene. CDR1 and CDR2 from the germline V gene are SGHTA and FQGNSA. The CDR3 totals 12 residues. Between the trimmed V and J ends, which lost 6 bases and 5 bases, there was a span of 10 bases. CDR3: CASSLRTYGYTF. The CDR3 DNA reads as TGTGCCAGCAGTCTCAGGACTTATGGCTACACCTTC.

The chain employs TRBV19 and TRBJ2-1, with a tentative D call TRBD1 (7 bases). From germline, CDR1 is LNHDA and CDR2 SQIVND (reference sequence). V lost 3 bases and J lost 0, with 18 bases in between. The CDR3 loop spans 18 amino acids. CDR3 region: CASSIGQGGWGSYNEQFF. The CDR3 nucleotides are TGTGCCAGTAGTATTGGCCAGGGGGGTTGGGGCTCCTACAATGAGCAGTTCTTC. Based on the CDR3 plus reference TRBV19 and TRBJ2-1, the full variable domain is DGGITQSPKYLFRKEGQNVTLSCEQNLNHDAMYWYRQDPGQGLRLIYYSQIVNDFQKGDIAEGYSVSREKKESFPLTVTSAQKNPTAFYLCASSIGQGGWGSYNEQFFGPGTRLTVL.